The sequence of this T cell receptor (beta chain) was determined in a study of T cell repertoires in cytomegalovirus infection. Study-wide context: Through public TCR beta signatures, both CMV infection and matching HLA type were indicated.

TCRdb reprocessed the reads with MiXCR, giving one entry per CDR3 protein. This sample carries roughly 640,000 distinct CDR3 sequences, 20% to 30% of them seen once, and the ten largest clones take 6.5% to 10%. Study-level results: Pooled public TCR beta family frequency picked out CMV carriers with the relevant HLA. Dominating the ex vivo response were TCR beta clonotypes that were CMV-specific and HLA-C-restricted.

V was clipped by 5 bases and J by 2 bases, with 12 bases between them. The CDR3 runs 15 residues. Germline V lookup: CDR1 SEHNR, CDR2 FQNEAQ (reference sequence). This clonotype was seen ten or more times. Its target is not known. This clonotype was sampled from a human donor in good health (CMV status not recorded). Some clones in this sample may be carry-over from other donors' samples. The specimen sequenced was CD8+ T cells from PBMCs. The rearrangement joins TRBV7-9 to TRBJ2-2, with a weak D call TRBD1 (6 bases). CDR3 region: CASSDKQGNTGELFF. DNA for the CDR3: TGTGCCAGCAGCGATAAACAGGGTAACACCGGGGAGCTGTTTTTT.